Listed below are T cell receptor beta chains from one sample, sequenced in a study of T cell responses to AZD1222 COVID-19 vaccine. Libraries were prepared by immunoSEQ multiplex PCR; TCRdb keeps only in-frame clonotypes and omits some of them. The data hold roughly 150,000 clones, with 70% to 90% observed a single time. Specimen: peripheral blood, collected after recovery from COVID-19. These receptors originate from an adult who had recovered from COVID-19. Both conserved end residues are part of each CDR3. The D gene is left open where the match is weak. Clone size, where shown, is once, few, many, or a class for clones that have expanded.

D: -; J: TRBJ1-5; size: -; V: TRBV5-3; DNA: TGTGCCAGAAGCTGCACCGGGACCTCCAATAGCAATCAGCCCCAGCATTTT; CDR3: CARSCTGTSNSNQPQHF
D: -; J: TRBJ2-5; size: -; V: TRBV5-1; DNA: TGCGCCAGCAGCTTGGCGGGGGAGCAAGAGACCCAGTACTTC; CDR3: CASSLAGEQETQYF
D: TRBD1; J: TRBJ1-2; size: -; V: TRBV18; DNA: TGTGCCAGCTCACCACCGAGGCCAGGGGGGAACGGCTACACCTTC; CDR3: CASSPPRPGGNGYTF
D: TRBD2; J: TRBJ2-5; size: -; V: TRBV20-1; DNA: TGCAGTGCTAGTCCTTTGGGACTAGCGGAAGAGACCCAGTACTTC; CDR3: CSASPLGLAEETQYF
D: TRBD2; J: TRBJ2-1; size: -; V: TRBV7-8; DNA: TGTGCCAGCAGCTTAGTAGGACTAGCGCGAAGGAATGAGCAGTTCTTC; CDR3: CASSLVGLARRNEQFF
D: -; J: TRBJ2-7; size: -; V: TRBV6-1; DNA: TGTGCCAGCAGTGAAGGGGTAGGGCCCCCGAATTACGAGCAGTACTTC; CDR3: CASSEGVGPPNYEQYF
D: -; J: TRBJ2-5; size: -; V: TRBV7-3; DNA: TGTGCCAGCAGCTTTACGGGGGCCTCGCAAGAGACCCAGTACTTC; CDR3: CASSFTGASQETQYF
D: -; J: TRBJ1-1; size: -; V: TRBV18; DNA: TGTGCCAGCTCACCACGGGAGAACACTGAAGCTTTCTTT; CDR3: CASSPRENTEAFF
D: TRBD2; J: TRBJ2-7; size: -; V: TRBV29-1; DNA: TGCAGCGTTGTCTCCGGGACTAGCACCGAGCAGTACTTC; CDR3: CSVVSGTSTEQYF
D: TRBD1; J: TRBJ1-4; size: -; V: TRBV28; DNA: TGTGCCAGCAGGCTACAGGGACAGTTTAATGAAAAACTGTTTTTT; CDR3: CASRLQGQFNEKLFF
D: -; J: TRBJ2-7; size: -; V: TRBV24-1; DNA: TGTGCCACCGGAGGGAAAGAGCAGTACTTC; CDR3: CATGGKEQYF
D: -; J: TRBJ1-1; size: -; V: TRBV3-1/TRBV3-2; DNA: TGTGCCAGCAGCCAAGACGAGGGTAAACCTGAAGCTTTCTTT; CDR3: CASSQDEGKPEAFF
D: -; J: TRBJ2-2; size: few; V: TRBV3-1/TRBV3-2; DNA: TGTGCCAGCAGGCACACCGGGGAGCTGTTTTTT; CDR3: CASRHTGELFF
D: TRBD2; J: TRBJ2-4; size: -; V: TRBV20-1; DNA: TGCAGTGCTAGTCCGGCGGGAGGAGGATCGGCCAAAAACATTCAGTACTTC; CDR3: CSASPAGGGSAKNIQYF
D: -; J: TRBJ1-5; size: -; V: TRBV4-3; DNA: TGCGCCAGCAGCCAAGATTCGGGGTCCCTAAATCAGCCCCAGCATTTT; CDR3: CASSQDSGSLNQPQHF
D: -; J: TRBJ1-2; size: -; V: TRBV9; DNA: TGTGCCAGCAACTGGGGGGGCGGTAACTATGGCTACACCTTC; CDR3: CASNWGGGNYGYTF